The 22 T cell receptor beta chains reported below all come from one sample, sequenced in a study of T cells after yellow fever vaccination. TCRdb processed the 5' RACE reads anew with MiXCR; each CDR3 protein has one entry. Among a few hundred thousand distinct CDR3 sequences listed, less than 9% were seen once. Sequences were derived from CD4+ T cells sorted from PBMCs, sampled 15 days after the yellow fever booster vaccination. The receptors were sampled from a man aged 30 to 39 who received the YFV17D yellow fever vaccine.

This clonotype was detected ten times or more. The chain employs TRBV5-1 and TRBJ2-3; unclear D gene. CDR1 and CDR2 (germline): SGHRS, YFSETQ. This CDR3 contains 14 residues. Trimming stripped 0 bases from V and 5 bases from J, with 10 bases between. CDR3 sequence reads: CASSLAAVGDTQYF. Here the CDR3 DNA reads TGCGCCAGCAGCTTGGCCGCAGTGGGAGATACGCAGTATTTT.

The chain recombines TRBV12-3 or TRBV12-4 with TRBJ1-6; D not resolved. The CDR3 extends over 14 amino acids. The V end lost 3 bases, the J end lost 8 bases, and 11 bases lay between the germline ends. In DNA, the CDR3 is TGTGCCAGCAGTTTGGGTGGTGTGTATTCACCCCTCCACTTT. It codes for CASSLGGVYSPLHF.

This clonotype was counted ten times or more. The genes are TRBV3-1 and TRBJ2-3, with D tentatively TRBD2 (5 bases). Germline V CDR1 and CDR2: LGHDT, YNNKEL (reference sequence). The CDR3 spans 15 residues. Trimming took off 1 base at V and 3 bases at J, with 11 bases between the two ends. CDR3 amino acids: CASSQVGSATDTQYF. In DNA form, the CDR3 reads TGTGCCAGCAGCCAAGTAGGTAGCGCGACAGATACGCAGTATTTT.

The table lists this clonotype with a few counts. The genes are TRBV7-2 and TRBJ2-5; D not certain. Germline values: CDR1 SGHTA, CDR2 FQGNSA. This CDR3 region has 15 residues. V shed 4 bases and J shed 5 bases, with 17 bases lying between them. The CDR3 nucleotides read TGTGCCAGCAGCTCCCCCTTAGACCCCTCGGAGACCCAGTACTTC. As protein: CASSSPLDPSETQYF.

This clonotype was found many times. This sequence joins TRBV20-1 and TRBJ2-1; 15 bases align to TRBD2. The CDR3 runs to 15 residues. The V segment lost 3 bases and the J segment 7 bases; nucleotides outside the gene matches: 4. Per the germline V gene, CDR1 is DFQATT and CDR2 is SNEGSKA (reference sequence). The CDR3 sequence: CSASRTSGRGNEQFF. CDR3 in DNA: TGCAGTGCTAGCCGGACTAGCGGGAGGGGGAATGAGCAGTTCTTC.

This clonotype came up many times. The chain recombines TRBV12-3 or TRBV12-4 with TRBJ2-1, with 7 bases aligning to TRBD2. This CDR3 region has 16 residues. V was pared by 3 bases and J by 2 bases, with 7 bases of the junction left unmatched. The CDR3 loop is CASSFKGGSTYNEQFF. The CDR3 bases are TGTGCCAGCAGTTTTAAGGGCGGGAGTACCTACAATGAGCAGTTCTTC.

CDR3 in DNA: TGTGCCAGCATGGGACTAGCGAACAATGAGCAGTTCTTC. It codes for CASMGLANNEQFF. J is TRBJ2-1 and V is TRBV6-6, with 10 bases matching TRBD2. This CDR3 is built from 13 residues. V lost 7 bases, J lost 5 bases, and 2 bases stayed unmatched. Germline V gene lookup returns CDR1 MNHNY and CDR2 SVGAGI (reference sequence).

This clonotype was counted many times. V and J are TRBV20-1 and TRBJ1-5, with 8 positions matching TRBD1. The length of the CDR3 is 17 residues. The J segment lost 1 base and the V segment lost 5 bases, leaving 13 bases of the junction unmatched. Per the germline V gene, CDR1 is DFQATT and CDR2 is SNEGSKA (reference sequence). The CDR3 spells CSAVSSRDRLSNQPQHF. CDR3 in DNA: TGCAGTGCTGTCTCCTCCCGGGACAGGTTAAGCAATCAGCCCCAGCATTTT.

The table lists this clonotype with a few counts. The rearrangement joins TRBV5-8 to TRBJ2-7; TRBD1 matches at 10 bases. The V and J ends lost 4 bases and 6 bases, in that order; junction bases with no gene match: 7. From germline, CDR1 is SGHTS and CDR2 YDEGEE. The CDR3 extends over 14 amino acids. The DNA for the CDR3 is TGTGCCAGCAGCGTGCCGGGACAGGGGTCCGAGCAGTACTTC. Translating gives CASSVPGQGSEQYF. The full variable domain, in which reference TRBV5-8 and TRBJ2-7 provide the parts outside the CDR3, is EAGVTQSPTHLIKTRGQQATLRCSPISGHTSVYWYQQALGLGLQFLLWYDEGEERNRGNFPPRFSGRQFPNYSSELNVNALELEDSALYLCASSVPGQGSEQYFGPGTRLTVT.

The chain combines TRBV5-4 with TRBJ2-1, with TRBD2 matching 9 bases. Germline V lookup: CDR1 SGHNT, CDR2 YYREEE (reference sequence). There are 16 residues in the CDR3. V dropped 2 bases and J dropped 5; count of bases not matched to a gene: 8. The CDR3 DNA sequence: TGTGCCAGCAGCTTAGCCGCGGGAGGGCCAAACAATGAGCAGTTCTTC. Residues: CASSLAAGGPNNEQFF. Filled out from reference TRBV5-4 and TRBJ2-1, the complete variable domain reads ETGVTQSPTHLIKTRGQQVTLRCSSQSGHNTVSWYQQALGQGPQFIFQYYREEENGRGNFPPRFSGLQFPNYSSELNVNALELDDSALYLCASSLAAGGPNNEQFFGPGTRLTVL.

This clonotype has a count of ten or more. The chain employs TRBV7-2 and TRBJ2-2; D may be TRBD1 or TRBD2 (6 bases each). Germline V gene sequence: CDR1 SGHTA, CDR2 FQGNSA. The CDR3 spans 15 residues. The ends were cut back, 5 bases at V and 4 bases at J, with 14 bases in the middle. CDR3 coding DNA: TGTGCCAGCAGCCCGGGGGCAGGCAGCACCGGGGAGCTGTTTTTT. Protein sequence: CASSPGAGSTGELFF.

This clonotype has a handful of counts. J is TRBJ2-3 and V is TRBV20-1, with D hard to call. The CDR3 is 13 amino acids. Germline CDR1 DFQATT, CDR2 SNEGSKA (reference sequence). V gave up 1 base and J gave up 1 base, with 6 bases separating them. CDR3 amino acids: CSARADGTDTQYF. In DNA form, the CDR3 reads TGCAGTGCTAGAGCGGACGGCACAGATACGCAGTATTTT.

The sample holds many counts of this clonotype. CDR3 DNA: TGTGCCAGCATCAACGTAGGGAACACTGAAGCTTTCTTT. It codes for CASINVGNTEAFF. V and J are TRBV7-9 and TRBJ1-1; D remains unclear. This CDR3 region has 13 residues. Trimming pared 7 bases from V and 1 base from J, leaving 10 bases between. The germline V gene has CDR1 SEHNR and CDR2 FQNEAQ (reference sequence). The whole variable domain, remainder taken from reference TRBV7-9 and TRBJ1-1, is DTGVSQNPRHKITKRGQNVTFRCDPISEHNRLYWYRQTLGQGPEFLTYFQNEAQLEKSRLLSDRFSAERPKGSFSTLEIQRTEQGDSAMYLCASINVGNTEAFFGQGTRLTVV.

CDR3 in DNA: TGTGCCAGCAGCTGGGTCCAAGATCAACTTCAGTACTTC. Translation: CASSWVQDQLQYF. The rearrangement uses TRBV7-8 and TRBJ2-4; D ambiguous. CDR3 size: 13 residues. CDR1 SGHVS and CDR2 FQNEAQ come from the germline V gene. V lost 4 bases and J 11 bases, leaving 15 bases between the germline ends. Filled out from reference TRBV7-8 and TRBJ2-4, the complete variable domain reads GAGVSQSPRYKVAKRGQDVALRCDPISGHVSLFWYQQALGQGPEFLTYFQNEAQLDKSGLPSDRFFAERPEGSVSTLKIQRTQQEDSAVYLCASSWVQDQLQYFGAGTRLSVL.

This clonotype was observed a few times. The CDR3 DNA is TGCAGTGCTATCCTTTACAATGAGCAGTTCTTC. This codes for CSAILYNEQFF. J is TRBJ2-1 and V is TRBV20-1; no definite D call. The germline gives CDR1 DFQATT, CDR2 SNEGSKA (reference sequence). V was shortened by 4 bases and J by 4 bases, with 5 bases between the two germline ends. The CDR3 is 11 residues long.

This clonotype was observed at least ten times. The rearrangement uses TRBV4-2 and TRBJ2-7; weak D call: TRBD2 (5 bases). Trimming left V 0 bases short and J 2 bases short, with 14 bases between. The V gene's germline CDR1 is LGHNA and CDR2 YNFKEQ. The CDR3 loop spans 16 amino acids. CDR3 nucleotide sequence: TGTGCCAGCAGCCAAGATCCCCAAGCGGCGGCCTACGAGCAGTACTTC. Protein product: CASSQDPQAAAYEQYF.

Points on this clonotype: Given a much more abundant clone one base away, this may be a read error. The chain joins TRBV28 to TRBJ2-7, with TRBD1 identical over 9 bases. Germline CDR1 is MDHEN and CDR2 is SYDVKM. CDR3 length: 12 amino acids. V shed 6 bases, J shed 4 bases, and the junction held 1 base outside the gene matches. Written as DNA, the CDR3 is TGTGCCAGCAGGACAGGGGGGTACGAGCAGTACTTC. Translation gives CASRTGGYEQYF. Looking up the rest from reference TRBV28 and TRBJ2-7 gives the full variable domain: DVKVTQSSRYLVKRTGEKVFLECVQDMDHENMFWYRQDPGLGLRLIYFSYDVKMKEKGDIPEGYSVSREKKERFSLILESASTNQTSMYLCASRTGGYEQYFGPGTRLTVT.

The rearrangement links TRBV20-1 to TRBJ1-1; D gene unclear. V was clipped by 8 bases and J by 0 bases, with 13 bases between them. This CDR3 has 13 residues. Per the germline V gene, CDR1 is DFQATT and CDR2 is SNEGSKA (reference sequence). The CDR3 loop is CSPPGSLNTEAFF. In nucleotides, the CDR3 is TGCAGTCCCCCGGGCAGTTTGAACACTGAAGCTTTCTTT.

This clonotype was seen many times. This sequence joins TRBV20-1 and TRBJ2-7; 7 bases fit TRBD1. After removal of 4 bases from V and 4 bases from J, the junction contained 10 bases not matched to a gene. CDR3 length equals 14 residues. Germline V gene sequence: CDR1 DFQATT, CDR2 SNEGSKA (reference sequence). CDR3 sequence: CSAITGQLGYEQYF. The CDR3 DNA reads TGCAGTGCTATAACGGGACAGCTCGGGTACGAGCAGTACTTC.

The J gene is TRBJ2-1, the V gene TRBV29-1; D gene uncertain. Germline CDR1 SQVTM, CDR2 ANQGSEA. The V gene lost 3 bases and the J gene lost 3 bases, with 12 bases spanning the gap. The CDR3 consists of 14 residues. DNA of the CDR3: TGCAGCGTTGACGACCGTAAGGGCTACAATGAGCAGTTCTTC. It translates to CSVDDRKGYNEQFF.

This chain uses TRBV20-1 with TRBJ2-7; 9 bases map to TRBD1. This CDR3 comprises 12 residues. The ends lost 5 bases at V and 5 bases at J; junction bases unmatched: 4. Per the germline V gene, CDR1 is DFQATT and CDR2 is SNEGSKA (reference sequence). CDR3 bases: TGCAGTGCTGGGGACAGGGTGAACGAGCAGTACTTC. Its protein product is CSAGDRVNEQYF.

V is TRBV12-3 or TRBV12-4 and J is TRBJ1-2; D is uncertain. V was pared by 2 bases and J by 3 bases, with 10 bases between. The CDR3 runs to 14 residues. The CDR3 DNA reads as TGTGCCAGCAGTTTATTTCAAAACGACTATGGCTACACCTTC. It specifies CASSLFQNDYGYTF.